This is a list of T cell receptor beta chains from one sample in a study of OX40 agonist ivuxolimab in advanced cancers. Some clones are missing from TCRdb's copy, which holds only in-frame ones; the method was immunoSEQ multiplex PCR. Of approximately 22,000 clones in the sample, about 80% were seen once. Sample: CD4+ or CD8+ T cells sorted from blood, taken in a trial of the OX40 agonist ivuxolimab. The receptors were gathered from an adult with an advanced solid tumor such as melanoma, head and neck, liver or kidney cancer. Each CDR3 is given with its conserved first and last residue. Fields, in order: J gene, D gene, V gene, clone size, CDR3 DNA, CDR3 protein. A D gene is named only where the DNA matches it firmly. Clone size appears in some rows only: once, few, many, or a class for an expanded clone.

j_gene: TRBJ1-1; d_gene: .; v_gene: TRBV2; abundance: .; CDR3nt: TGTGCCAGCAGGGGCAGCATGAACACTGAAGCTTTCTTT; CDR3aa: CASRGSMNTEAFF
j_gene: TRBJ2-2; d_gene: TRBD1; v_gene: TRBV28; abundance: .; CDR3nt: TGTGCCAGCAGTTCTCACAGGGGGCACACCGGGGAGCTGTTTTTT; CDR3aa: CASSSHRGHTGELFF
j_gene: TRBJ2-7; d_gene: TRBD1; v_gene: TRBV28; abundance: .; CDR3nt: TGTGCCAGCAGTGCCCACGGCGGGCAGGGGGTCGAGCAGTACTTC; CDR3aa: CASSAHGGQGVEQYF
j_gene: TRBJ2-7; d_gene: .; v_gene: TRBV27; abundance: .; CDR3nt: TGTGCCAGCAGTTTAGGTCAGTTCTACGAGCAGTACTTC; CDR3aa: CASSLGQFYEQYF
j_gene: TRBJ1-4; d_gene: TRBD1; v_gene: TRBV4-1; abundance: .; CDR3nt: TGCGCCAGCACCCTCAGGGGGGGGGTAGTTGAAAAACTGTTTTTT; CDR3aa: CASTLRGGVVEKLFF
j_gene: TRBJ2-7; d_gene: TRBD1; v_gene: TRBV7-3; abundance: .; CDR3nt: TGTGCCAGCAGCCCCCCTGCCGCGACAGGGTACCACGAGCAGTACTTC; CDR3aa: CASSPPAATGYHEQYF
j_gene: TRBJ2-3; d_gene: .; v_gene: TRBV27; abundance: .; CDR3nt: TGTGCCAGCAGCTTGGGGGGTCGCACAGATACGCAGTATTTT; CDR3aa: CASSLGGRTDTQYF
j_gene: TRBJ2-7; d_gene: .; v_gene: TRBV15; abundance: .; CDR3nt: TGTGCCACCAGCAGAGACCCGCTAGCGTACACCTACGAGCAGTACTTC; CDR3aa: CATSRDPLAYTYEQYF
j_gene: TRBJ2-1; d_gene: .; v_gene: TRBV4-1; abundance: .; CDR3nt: TGCGCCAGCAGCCAAGATATAAGGCCCTACAATGAGCAGTTCTTC; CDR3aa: CASSQDIRPYNEQFF
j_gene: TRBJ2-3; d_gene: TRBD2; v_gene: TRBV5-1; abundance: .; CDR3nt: TGCGCCAGCTCAATACGACTAGCGGGCCCCCGGTCGGCAGATACGCAGTATTTT; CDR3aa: CASSIRLAGPRSADTQYF
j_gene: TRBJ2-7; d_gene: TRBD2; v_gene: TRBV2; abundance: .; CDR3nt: TGTGCCAGCAGTGCCCAGCGGGAGCTCCGGTTTGAGCAGTACTTC; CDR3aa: CASSAQRELRFEQYF
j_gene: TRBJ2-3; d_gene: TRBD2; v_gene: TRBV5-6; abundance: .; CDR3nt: TGTGCCAGCAGCTTGGCTAGCGGGGGTAGCACAGATACGCAGTATTTT; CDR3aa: CASSLASGGSTDTQYF
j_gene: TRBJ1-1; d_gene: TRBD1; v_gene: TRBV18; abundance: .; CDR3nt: TGTGCCAGCTCACCATCCGGGACAGGGGGCTGGAAGGACACTGAAGCTTTCTTT; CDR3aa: CASSPSGTGGWKDTEAFF
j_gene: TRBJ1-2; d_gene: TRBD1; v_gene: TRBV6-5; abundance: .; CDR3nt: TGTGCCAGCAGTTACCGGGACAGGGATAACTATGGCTACACCTTC; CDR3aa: CASSYRDRDNYGYTF
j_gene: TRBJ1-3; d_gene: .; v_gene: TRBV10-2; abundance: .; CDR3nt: TGCGCCAGCAGGGATAGTGGACTCGGAAACACCATATATTTT; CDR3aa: CASRDSGLGNTIYF
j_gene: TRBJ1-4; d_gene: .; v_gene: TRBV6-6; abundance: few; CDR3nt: TGTGCCAGCAGCCCCTTTAAGGGGGGGGATGAAAAACTGTTTTTT; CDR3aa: CASSPFKGGDEKLFF
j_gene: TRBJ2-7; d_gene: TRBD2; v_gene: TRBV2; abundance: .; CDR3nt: TGTGCCAGCACCGAGGGACTATATTCCGAGCAGTACTTC; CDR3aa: CASTEGLYSEQYF
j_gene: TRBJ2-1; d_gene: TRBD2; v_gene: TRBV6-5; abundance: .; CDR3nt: TGTGCCAGCAGTTACTCCGCGGGAGGTTCCTACAATGAGCAGTTCTTC; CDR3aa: CASSYSAGGSYNEQFF
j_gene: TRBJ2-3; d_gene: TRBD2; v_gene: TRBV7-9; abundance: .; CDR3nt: TGTGCCAGCAGCCCTCCCTTAGCGGGAGGGAGGACAGATACGCAGTATTTT; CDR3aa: CASSPPLAGGRTDTQYF
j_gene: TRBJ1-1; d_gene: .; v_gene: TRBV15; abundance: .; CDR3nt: TGTGCCACCAGCAGGAGTTGGGCAGCTGAAGCTTTCTTT; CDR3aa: CATSRSWAAEAFF
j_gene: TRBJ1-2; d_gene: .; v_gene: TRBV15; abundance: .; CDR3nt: TGTGCCACCAGCACGAGGACGGATATCTATGGCTACACCTTC; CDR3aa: CATSTRTDIYGYTF
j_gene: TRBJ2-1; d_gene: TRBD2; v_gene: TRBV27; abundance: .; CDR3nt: TGTGCCAGCCGGGACGCGGGAGGGTCGCATGAGCAGTTCTTC; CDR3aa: CASRDAGGSHEQFF
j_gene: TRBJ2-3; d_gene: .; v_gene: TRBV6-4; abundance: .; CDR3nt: TGTGCCAGCAGCGACGGACAGAGCACAGATACGCAGTATTTT; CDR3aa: CASSDGQSTDTQYF
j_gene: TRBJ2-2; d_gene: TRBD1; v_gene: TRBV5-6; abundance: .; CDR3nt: TGTGCCAGCAGCTCGGACAGGGAAACCGGGGAGCTGTTTTTT; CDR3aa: CASSSDRETGELFF
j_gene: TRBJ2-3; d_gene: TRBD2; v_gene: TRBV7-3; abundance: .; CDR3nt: TGTGCCAGCAGCCCTATAGCGGGAGGGAGGGCAGATACGCAGTATTTT; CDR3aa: CASSPIAGGRADTQYF
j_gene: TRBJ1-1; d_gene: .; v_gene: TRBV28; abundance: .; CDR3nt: TGTGCCAGCAGCGTAGGGGACACTGAAGCTTTCTTT; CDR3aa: CASSVGDTEAFF
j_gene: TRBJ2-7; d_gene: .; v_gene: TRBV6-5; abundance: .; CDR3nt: TGTGCCAGCAGTCCCCCCGGGCAGGGAGGCTACGAGCAGTACTTC; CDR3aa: CASSPPGQGGYEQYF
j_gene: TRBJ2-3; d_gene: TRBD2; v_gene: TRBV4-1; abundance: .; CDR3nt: TGCGCCAGCAGCCGCCCCCGGGGGACTCTAGCGGGGACACACGTGGATACGCAGTATTTT; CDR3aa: CASSRPRGTLAGTHVDTQYF
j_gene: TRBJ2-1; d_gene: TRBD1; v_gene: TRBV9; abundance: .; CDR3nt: TGTGCCAGCAGCGTAGTCCCGGGACAGGGGATCGGAAATGAGCAGTTCTTC; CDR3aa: CASSVVPGQGIGNEQFF
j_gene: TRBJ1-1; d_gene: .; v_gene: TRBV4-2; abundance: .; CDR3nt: TGTGCCAGCAGCCGCACCGGGACTGGGAACACTGAAGCTTTCTTT; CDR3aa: CASSRTGTGNTEAFF
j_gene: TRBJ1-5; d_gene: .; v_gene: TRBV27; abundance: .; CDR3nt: TGTGCCAGCGGGGATCAGCCCCAGCATTTT; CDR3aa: CASGDQPQHF
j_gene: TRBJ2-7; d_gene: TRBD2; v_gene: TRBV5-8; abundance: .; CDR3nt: TGTGCCAGCAGCGTTAGCGGGAGAGACCACGAGCAGTACTTC; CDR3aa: CASSVSGRDHEQYF
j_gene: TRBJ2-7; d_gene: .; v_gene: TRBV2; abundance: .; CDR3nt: TGTGCCAGCAACGACGATGGGGGGACCTACGAGCAGTACTTC; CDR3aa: CASNDDGGTYEQYF
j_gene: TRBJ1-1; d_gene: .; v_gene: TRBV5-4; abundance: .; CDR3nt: TGTGCCAGCAGCTCTGGGTCTGAAGCTTTCTTT; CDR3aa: CASSSGSEAFF
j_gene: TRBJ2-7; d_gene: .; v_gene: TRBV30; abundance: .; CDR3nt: TGTGCCTGGAGTGTGGCCTACCAGACCTACGAGCAGTACTTC; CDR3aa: CAWSVAYQTYEQYF
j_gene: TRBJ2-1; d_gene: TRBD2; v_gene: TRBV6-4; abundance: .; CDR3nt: TGTGCCAGCAGTGACGCAGCGGGAGCTGGCGATGAGCAGTTCTTC; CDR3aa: CASSDAAGAGDEQFF
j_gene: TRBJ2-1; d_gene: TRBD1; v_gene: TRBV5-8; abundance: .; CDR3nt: TGTGCCAGCAGCTATGGGACAGAGTTTTACAATGAGCAGTTCTTC; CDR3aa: CASSYGTEFYNEQFF
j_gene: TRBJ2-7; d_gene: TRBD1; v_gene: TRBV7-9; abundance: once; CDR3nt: TGTGCCAGCAGCACAGGGGCAGTCGAGCAGTACTTC; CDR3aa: CASSTGAVEQYF
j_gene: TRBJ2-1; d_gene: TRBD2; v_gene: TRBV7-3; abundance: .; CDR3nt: TGTGCCAGCAGCTTAACTAGCGGGAGCTTCCGGGAGCAGTTCTTC; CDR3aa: CASSLTSGSFREQFF
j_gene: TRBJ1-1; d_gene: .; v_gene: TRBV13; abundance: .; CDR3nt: TGTGCCAGCGGGGAGAGGGGCCCTGAAGCTTTCTTT; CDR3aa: CASGERGPEAFF
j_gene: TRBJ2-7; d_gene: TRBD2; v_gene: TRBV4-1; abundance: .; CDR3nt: TGCGCCAGCAGCCAAGCCCCTGGGCTAGCGGGAGACGAGCAGTACTTC; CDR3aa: CASSQAPGLAGDEQYF
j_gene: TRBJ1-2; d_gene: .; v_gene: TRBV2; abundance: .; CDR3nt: TGTGCCGAGCGGGGTTCCTATGGCTACACCTTC; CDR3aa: CAERGSYGYTF
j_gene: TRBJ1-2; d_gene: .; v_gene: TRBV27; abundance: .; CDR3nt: TGTGCCAGCAGTTTATTGCAGGGGTACTATGGCTACACCTTC; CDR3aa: CASSLLQGYYGYTF
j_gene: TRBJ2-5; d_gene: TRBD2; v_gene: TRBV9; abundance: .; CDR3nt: TGTGCCAGCAGCGCCCAGGCTAGCGGCATGTACCAAGAGACCCAGTACTTC; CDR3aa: CASSAQASGMYQETQYF
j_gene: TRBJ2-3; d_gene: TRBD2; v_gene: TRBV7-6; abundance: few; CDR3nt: TGTGCCAGCAGCTTAGATATCGGCCTAGCGGAGACCACAGATACGCAGTATTTT; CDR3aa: CASSLDIGLAETTDTQYF